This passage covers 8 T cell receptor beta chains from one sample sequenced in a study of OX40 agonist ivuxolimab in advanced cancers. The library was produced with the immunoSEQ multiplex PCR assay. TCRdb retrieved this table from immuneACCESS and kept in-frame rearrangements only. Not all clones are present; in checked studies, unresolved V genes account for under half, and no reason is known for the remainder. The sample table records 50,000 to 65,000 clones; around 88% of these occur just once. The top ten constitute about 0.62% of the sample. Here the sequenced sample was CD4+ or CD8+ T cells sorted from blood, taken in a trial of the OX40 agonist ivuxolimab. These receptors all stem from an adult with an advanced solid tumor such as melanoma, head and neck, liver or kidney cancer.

The DNA for the CDR3 is TGCAGTGCTGGGAGGGAAGAGACCCAGTACTTC. Amino acids: CSAGREETQYF. This chain joins TRBV20-1 and TRBJ2-5; 7 bases fit TRBD2. CDR1 is DFQATT and CDR2 is SNEGSKA in the germline V gene (reference sequence). The ends lost 5 bases at V and 3 bases at J; junction bases unmatched: 0. There are 11 residues in the CDR3.

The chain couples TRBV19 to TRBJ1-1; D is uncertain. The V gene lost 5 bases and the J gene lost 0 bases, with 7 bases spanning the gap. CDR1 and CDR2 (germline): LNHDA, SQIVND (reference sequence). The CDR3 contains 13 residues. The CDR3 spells CASSLTVNTEAFF. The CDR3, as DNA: TGTGCCAGTAGTTTAACAGTGAACACTGAAGCTTTCTTT.

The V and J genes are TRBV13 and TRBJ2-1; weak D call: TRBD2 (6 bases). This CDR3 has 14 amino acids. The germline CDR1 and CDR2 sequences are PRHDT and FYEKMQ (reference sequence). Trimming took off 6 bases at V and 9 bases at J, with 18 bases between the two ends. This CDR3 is CASRPALRGGEQFF. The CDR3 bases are TGTGCCAGCAGACCTGCCCTAAGGGGAGGTGAGCAGTTCTTC.

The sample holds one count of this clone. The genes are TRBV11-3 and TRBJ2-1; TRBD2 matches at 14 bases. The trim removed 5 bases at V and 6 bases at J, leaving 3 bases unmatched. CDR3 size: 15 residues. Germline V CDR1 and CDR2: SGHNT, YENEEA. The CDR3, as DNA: TGTGCCAGCAGCGTCGGGACTAGCGGGAGCAATGAGCAGTTCTTC. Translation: CASSVGTSGSNEQFF.

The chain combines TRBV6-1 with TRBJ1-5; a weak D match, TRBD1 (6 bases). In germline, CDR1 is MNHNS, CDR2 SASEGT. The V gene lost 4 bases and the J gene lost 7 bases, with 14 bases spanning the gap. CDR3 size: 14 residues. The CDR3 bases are TGTGCCAGCAGTGTGATACACCAGGGGCAGCCCCAGCATTTT. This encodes CASSVIHQGQPQHF.

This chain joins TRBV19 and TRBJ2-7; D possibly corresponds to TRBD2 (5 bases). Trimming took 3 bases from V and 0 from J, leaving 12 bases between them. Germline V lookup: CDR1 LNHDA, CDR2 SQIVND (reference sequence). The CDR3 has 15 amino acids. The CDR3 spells CASSISGFSSYEQYF. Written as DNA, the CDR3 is TGTGCCAGTAGTATCTCGGGGTTCAGCTCCTACGAGCAGTACTTC.

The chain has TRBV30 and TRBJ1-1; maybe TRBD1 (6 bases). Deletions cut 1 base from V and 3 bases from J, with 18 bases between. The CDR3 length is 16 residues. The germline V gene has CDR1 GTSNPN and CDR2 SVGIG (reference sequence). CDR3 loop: CAWSDPPGGQHTEAFF. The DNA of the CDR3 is TGTGCCTGGAGTGACCCGCCCGGGGGACAACACACTGAAGCTTTCTTT.

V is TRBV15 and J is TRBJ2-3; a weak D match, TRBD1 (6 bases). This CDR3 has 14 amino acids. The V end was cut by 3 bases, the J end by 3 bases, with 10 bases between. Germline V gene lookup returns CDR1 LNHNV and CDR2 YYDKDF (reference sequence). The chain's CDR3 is CATSRDSQTDTQYF. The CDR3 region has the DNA TGTGCCACCAGCAGGGACAGTCAAACAGATACGCAGTATTTT.